This entry features one T cell receptor beta chain sequence. The target antigen is unknown. Germline-derived CDR1 and CDR2 are MNHEY and SVGAGI. The CDR3 runs 15 residues. The junction had 3 bases not matched to a gene; V was cut back by 2 bases and J by 6 bases. This specimen comes from a study of stem cell transplantation in POMP-related autoinflammatory disease. Data came from immunoSEQ multiplex PCR; TCRdb stores just in-frame clones and leaves some out. The sample has approximately 11,000 clones; around nine tenths are singletons. Study outcomes and limitations: A trend toward lower repertoire diversity and greater clonality appeared in every analyzed T-cell subset of PRAID patients. Patients with PRAID showed a restricted number of unique TRB V-J gene pairings.

The source was CD8+ T cells from PBMCs, collected before stem cell transplantation. The origin of this receptor is a human donor with POMP-related autoinflammation and immune dysregulation (PRAID). The rearrangement uses TRBV6-5 and TRBJ2-1; 11 nucleotides match TRBD2. The DNA of the CDR3 is TGTGCCAGCAGTTACATAGCGGGGGGGCTCAATGAGCAGTTCTTC. It encodes CASSYIAGGLNEQFF.